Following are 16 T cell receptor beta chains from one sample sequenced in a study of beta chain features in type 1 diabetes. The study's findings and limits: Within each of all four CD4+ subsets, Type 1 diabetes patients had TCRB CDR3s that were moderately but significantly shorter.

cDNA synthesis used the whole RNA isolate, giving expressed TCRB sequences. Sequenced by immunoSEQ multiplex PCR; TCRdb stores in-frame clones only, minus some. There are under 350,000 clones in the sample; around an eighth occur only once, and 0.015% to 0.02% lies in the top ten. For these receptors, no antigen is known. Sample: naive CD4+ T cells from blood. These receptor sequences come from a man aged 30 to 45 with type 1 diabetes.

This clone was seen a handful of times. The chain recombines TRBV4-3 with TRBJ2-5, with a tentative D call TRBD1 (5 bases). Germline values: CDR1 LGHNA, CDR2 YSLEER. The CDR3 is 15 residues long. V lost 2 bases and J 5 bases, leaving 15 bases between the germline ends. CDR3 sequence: CASSQKAGSKETQYF. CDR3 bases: TGCGCCAGCAGCCAAAAGGCAGGGTCGAAGGAGACCCAGTACTTC.

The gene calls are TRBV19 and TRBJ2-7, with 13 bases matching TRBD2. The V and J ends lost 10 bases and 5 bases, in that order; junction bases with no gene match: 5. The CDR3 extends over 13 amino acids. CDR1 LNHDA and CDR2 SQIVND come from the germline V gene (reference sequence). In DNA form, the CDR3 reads TGTGCCACCAGACTAGCGGGAGGAAACGAGCAGTACTTC. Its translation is CATRLAGGNEQYF.

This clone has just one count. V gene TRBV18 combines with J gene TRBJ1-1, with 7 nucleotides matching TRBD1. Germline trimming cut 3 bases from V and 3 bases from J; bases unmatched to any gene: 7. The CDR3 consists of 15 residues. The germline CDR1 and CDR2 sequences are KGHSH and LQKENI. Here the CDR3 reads CASSPGTDLHTEAFF. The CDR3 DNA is TGTGCCAGCTCACCGGGGACAGACCTACACACTGAAGCTTTCTTT. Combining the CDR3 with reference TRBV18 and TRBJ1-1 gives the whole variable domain NAGVMQNPRHLVRRRGQEARLRCSPMKGHSHVYWYRQLPEEGLKFMVYLQKENIIDESGMPKERFSAEFPKEGPSILRIQQVVRGDSAAYFCASSPGTDLHTEAFFGQGTRLTVV.

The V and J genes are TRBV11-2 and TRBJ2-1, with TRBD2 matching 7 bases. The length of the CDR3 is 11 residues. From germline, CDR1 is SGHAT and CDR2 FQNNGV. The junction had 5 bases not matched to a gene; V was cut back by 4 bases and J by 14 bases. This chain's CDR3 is CASSSGLSEFF. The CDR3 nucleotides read TGTGCCAGCAGCTCGGGACTATCAGAGTTCTTC.

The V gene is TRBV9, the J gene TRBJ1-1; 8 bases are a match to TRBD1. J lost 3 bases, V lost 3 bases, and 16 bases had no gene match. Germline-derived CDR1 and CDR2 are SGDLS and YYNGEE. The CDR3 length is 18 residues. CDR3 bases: TGTGCCAGCAGCGGGTATGCGACAGGGGAGAGGGGTGACACTGAAGCTTTCTTT. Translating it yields CASSGYATGERGDTEAFF.

The CDR3 region is CSVEGFGSGGSGTGELFF. The CDR3 bases are TGCAGCGTTGAAGGGTTCGGTAGCGGGGGATCGGGCACCGGGGAGCTGTTTTTT. J is TRBJ2-2 and V is TRBV29-1; TRBD2 agrees at 9 bases. The ends lost 1 base at V and 4 bases at J; junction bases unmatched: 13. This CDR3 is 18 amino acids long. CDR1 is SQVTM, CDR2 ANQGSEA, per germline.

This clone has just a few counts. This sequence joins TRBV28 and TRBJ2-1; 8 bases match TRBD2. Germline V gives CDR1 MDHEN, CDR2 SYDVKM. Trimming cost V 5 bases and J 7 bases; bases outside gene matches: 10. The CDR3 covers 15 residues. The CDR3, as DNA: TGTGCCAGCAGTGTCGTCGCAGCGGGAGAAAATGAGCAGTTCTTC. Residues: CASSVVAAGENEQFF.

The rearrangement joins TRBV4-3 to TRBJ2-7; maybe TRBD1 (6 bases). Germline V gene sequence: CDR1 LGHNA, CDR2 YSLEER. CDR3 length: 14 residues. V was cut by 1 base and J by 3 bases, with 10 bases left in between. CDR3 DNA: TGCGCCAGCAGCCAAGCGGTGGACAGCTACGAGCAGTACTTC. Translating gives CASSQAVDSYEQYF.

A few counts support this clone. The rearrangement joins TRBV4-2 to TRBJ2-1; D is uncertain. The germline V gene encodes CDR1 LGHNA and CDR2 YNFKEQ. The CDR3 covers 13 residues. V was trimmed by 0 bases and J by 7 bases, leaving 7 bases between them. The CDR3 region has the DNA TGTGCCAGCAGCCAAGACGAGAGGAATGAGCAGTTCTTC. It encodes CASSQDERNEQFF.

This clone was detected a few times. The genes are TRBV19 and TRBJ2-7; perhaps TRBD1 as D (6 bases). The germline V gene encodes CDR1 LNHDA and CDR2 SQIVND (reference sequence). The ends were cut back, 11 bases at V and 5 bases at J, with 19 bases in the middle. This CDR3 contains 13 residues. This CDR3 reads CASRLGQKNEQYF. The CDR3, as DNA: TGTGCCTCCAGACTCGGACAGAAAAACGAGCAGTACTTC.

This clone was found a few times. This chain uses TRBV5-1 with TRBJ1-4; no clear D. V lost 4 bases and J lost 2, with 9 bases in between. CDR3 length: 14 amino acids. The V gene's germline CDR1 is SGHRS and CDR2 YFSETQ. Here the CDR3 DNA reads TGCGCCAGCAGCCCGACAACGACTAATGAAAAACTGTTTTTT. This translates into CASSPTTTNEKLFF.

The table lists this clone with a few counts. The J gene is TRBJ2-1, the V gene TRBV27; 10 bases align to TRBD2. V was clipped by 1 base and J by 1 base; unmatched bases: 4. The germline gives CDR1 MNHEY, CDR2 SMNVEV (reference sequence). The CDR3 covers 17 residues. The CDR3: CASSLYPTSGSYNEQFF. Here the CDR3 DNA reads TGTGCCAGCAGTTTATATCCGACTAGCGGGTCCTACAATGAGCAGTTCTTC.

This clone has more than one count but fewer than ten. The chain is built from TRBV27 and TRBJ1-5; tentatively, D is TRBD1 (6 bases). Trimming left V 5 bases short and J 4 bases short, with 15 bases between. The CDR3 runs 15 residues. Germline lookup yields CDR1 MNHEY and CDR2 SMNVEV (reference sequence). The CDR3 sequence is CASSIRGPQNQPQHF. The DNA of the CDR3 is TGTGCCAGCAGTATCAGGGGACCCCAGAATCAGCCCCAGCATTTT.

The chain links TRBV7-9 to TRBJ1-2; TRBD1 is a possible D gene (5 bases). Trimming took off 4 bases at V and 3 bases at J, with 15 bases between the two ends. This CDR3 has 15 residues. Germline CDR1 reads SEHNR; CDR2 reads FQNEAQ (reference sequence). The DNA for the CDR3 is TGTGCCAGCAGCTATAGAGCTGGGGGGGACTATGGCTACACCTTC. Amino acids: CASSYRAGGDYGYTF.

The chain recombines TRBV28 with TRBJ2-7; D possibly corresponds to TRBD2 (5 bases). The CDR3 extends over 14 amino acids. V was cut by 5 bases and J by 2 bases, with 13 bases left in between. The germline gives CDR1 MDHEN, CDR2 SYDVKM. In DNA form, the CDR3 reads TGTGCCAGCAGTCCGCGGGCCACGACCTACGAGCAGTACTTC. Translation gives CASSPRATTYEQYF.

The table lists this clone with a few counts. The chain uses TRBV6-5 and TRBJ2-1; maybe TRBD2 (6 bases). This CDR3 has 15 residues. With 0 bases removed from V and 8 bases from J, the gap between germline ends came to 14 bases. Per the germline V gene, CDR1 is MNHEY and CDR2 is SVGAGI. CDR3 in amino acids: CASSYSTSGRYEQFF. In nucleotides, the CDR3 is TGTGCCAGCAGTTACTCGACTAGTGGGCGGTATGAGCAGTTCTTC.